One and the same sample provided the 17 T cell receptor beta chains below, sequenced in a study of T cells in Graves' hyperthyroidism and ophthalmopathy. What was amplified from RNA transcripts were TCR beta CDR3 regions. Carried out on the TCR CDR3, a first-round RT-PCR used the HTBI primer set. TCRdb itself ran the multiplex PCR reads through MiXCR, one entry per CDR3 protein. The table lists more than 550,000 distinct CDR3 sequences, 17% of them singletons. The sequencing input was blood. These receptors were obtained from a man in his forties or fifties with Graves' hyperthyroidism.

This clonotype was seen at least ten times. The rearrangement joins TRBV28 to TRBJ2-3, with 8 bases fitting TRBD1. After removal of 6 bases from V and 2 bases from J, the junction contained 7 bases not matched to a gene. This CDR3 is 15 amino acids long. Germline lookup yields CDR1 MDHEN and CDR2 SYDVKM. The CDR3: CASSPGGWNTDTQYF. CDR3 sequence (DNA): TGTGCCAGCAGCCCAGGGGGCTGGAACACAGATACGCAGTATTTT. The full variable domain, its missing parts supplied by reference TRBV28 and TRBJ2-3, is DVKVTQSSRYLVKRTGEKVFLECVQDMDHENMFWYRQDPGLGLRLIYFSYDVKMKEKGDIPEGYSVSREKKERFSLILESASTNQTSMYLCASSPGGWNTDTQYFGPGTRLTVL.

This clonotype showed up just a few times. The chain is built from TRBV27 and TRBJ2-2; a weak D match, TRBD1 (5 bases). The CDR3 runs to 15 residues. The germline V gene has CDR1 MNHEY and CDR2 SMNVEV (reference sequence). The V end lost 7 bases, the J end lost 4 bases, and 16 bases lay between the germline ends. The CDR3: CASISPWQGTGELFF. The CDR3 nucleotides are TGTGCCAGCATTTCCCCTTGGCAGGGCACCGGGGAGCTGTTTTTT.

CDR3 sequence reads: CSARVLGRREDEQFF. The CDR3 DNA reads TGCAGTGCTAGAGTGCTCGGGAGAAGGGAGGATGAGCAGTTCTTC. This chain joins TRBV20-1 and TRBJ2-1; D perhaps matches TRBD2 (6 bases). CDR3 length: 15 residues. V lost 1 base to trimming and J lost 8 bases, with 18 bases between them. Germline V lookup: CDR1 DFQATT, CDR2 SNEGSKA (reference sequence).

The V and J genes are TRBV9 and TRBJ2-3, with no clear D. The germline V gene has CDR1 SGDLS and CDR2 YYNGEE. The CDR3 runs to 16 residues. V dropped 3 bases and J dropped 2 bases, with 16 bases sitting between them. CDR3 coding DNA: TGTGCCAGCAGCGCTCCAAAGGCAGAGCCCACAGATACGCAGTATTTT. It yields the protein CASSAPKAEPTDTQYF.

This clonotype was counted a few times. This sequence joins TRBV18 and TRBJ1-3; D is perhaps TRBD1 (6 bases). CDR3 length: 17 amino acids. Germline V gene data show CDR1 as KGHSH and CDR2 as LQKENI. Trimming cost V 2 bases and J 2 bases, with 16 bases left between them. CDR3 sequence reads: CASSPGDRIVTGNTIYF. The CDR3 DNA reads TGTGCCAGCTCACCAGGAGACAGGATCGTCACTGGAAACACCATATATTTT.

This chain's CDR3 is CASSPGTRGNTGELFF. DNA of the CDR3: TGTGCCAGCAGCCCGGGGACTAGGGGGAACACCGGGGAGCTGTTTTTT. This sequence joins TRBV7-3 and TRBJ2-2, with 8 bases fitting TRBD2. Trimming cost V 5 bases and J 1 base; bases outside gene matches: 6. Germline V gene data show CDR1 as SGHTA and CDR2 as FQGTGA. CDR3 length: 16 residues.

CDR3 nucleotide sequence: TGTGCCACCAGTGATCGCGGGACTAGCCTCAATGAGCAGTTCTTC. It is translated as CATSDRGTSLNEQFF. The chain is built from TRBV24-1 and TRBJ2-1; TRBD2 agrees at 9 bases. With V trimmed by 3 bases and J by 6 bases, 5 bases remained unmatched. Germline CDR1 reads KGHDR; CDR2 reads SFDVKD. The CDR3 spans 15 residues.

Concerning this clonotype itself: The conserved final phenylalanine or tryptophan is absent from the CDR3, which likely points to a read error. The genes are TRBV18 and TRBJ2-7, with no clear D. This CDR3 has 13 amino acids. V shed 5 bases and J shed 0 bases, with 8 bases lying between them. Germline CDR1 KGHSH, CDR2 LQKENI. CDR3: CASSSISSYEQYC. For the CDR3, the DNA is TGTGCCAGCTCATCCATAAGCTCCTACGAGCAGTACTGC.

This clonotype showed up many times. CDR3 in amino acids: CASSLEVGGTHPQHF. The CDR3 coding sequence is TGTGCCAGCAGCTTAGAGGTGGGCGGTACTCACCCCCAGCATTTT. The V call is TRBV7-8, the J call TRBJ1-5; D gene unclear. Trimming took off 1 base at V and 10 bases at J, with 17 bases between the two ends. There are 15 residues in the CDR3. Germline values: CDR1 SGHVS, CDR2 FQNEAQ.

This clonotype was detected only a few times. V gene TRBV7-3 combines with J gene TRBJ1-1; no clear D. The germline V gene encodes CDR1 SGHTA and CDR2 FQGTGA. The CDR3 has 13 residues. V lost 6 bases, J lost 1 base, and 9 bases lay in between. The CDR3 sequence is CASSSSQNTEAFF. In DNA, the CDR3 is TGTGCCAGCAGTTCCAGCCAGAACACTGAAGCTTTCTTT.

This clonotype has a count of ten or more. J is TRBJ1-1 and V is TRBV7-9, with D unclear. There are 13 residues in the CDR3. The germline V gene encodes CDR1 SEHNR and CDR2 FQNEAQ (reference sequence). V lost 5 bases, J lost 0 bases, and 7 bases lay in between. Here the CDR3 DNA reads TGTGCCAGCAGCCGGCCCCTGAACACTGAAGCTTTCTTT. Its protein is CASSRPLNTEAFF.

This sequence joins TRBV7-9 and TRBJ2-1, with D possibly matching TRBD1 (6 bases). The CDR3 loop spans 11 amino acids. Between the trimmed V and J ends, which lost 6 bases and 8 bases, there was a span of 8 bases. CDR1 is SEHNR, CDR2 FQNEAQ, per germline (reference sequence). CDR3 sequence: CASSGGDEQFF. The CDR3 DNA follows: TGTGCCAGCAGTGGGGGCGATGAGCAGTTCTTC.

This clonotype has ten or more counts. The V call is TRBV15, the J call TRBJ2-1, with D perhaps TRBD1 (6 bases). The length of the CDR3 is 13 residues. CDR1 and CDR2 from the germline V gene are LNHNV and YYDKDF (reference sequence). Between the trimmed V and J ends, which lost 11 bases and 2 bases, there was a span of 13 bases. CDR3 in amino acids: CACSRDTYNEQFF. CDR3 in DNA: TGTGCCTGCAGCCGGGACACCTACAATGAGCAGTTCTTC.

This clonotype was seen only a few times. The CDR3 DNA reads TGTGCCAGTAGTATTACAGCTTGGACAGGGGCGCAAGAGACCCAGTACTTC. Translating it yields CASSITAWTGAQETQYF. V usage is TRBV19 and J usage is TRBJ2-5, with 9 nucleotides matching TRBD1. The CDR3 contains 17 residues. Germline lookup yields CDR1 LNHDA and CDR2 SQIVND (reference sequence). J gave up 2 bases and V 3 bases, and 10 bases lay outside the gene matches. The full variable domain, with the rest looked up from reference TRBV19 and TRBJ2-5, is DGGITQSPKYLFRKEGQNVTLSCEQNLNHDAMYWYRQDPGQGLRLIYYSQIVNDFQKGDIAEGYSVSREKKESFPLTVTSAQKNPTAFYLCASSITAWTGAQETQYFGPGTRLLVL.

On this clonotype: A much larger clone is a single base away; this may be a read error. The chain uses TRBV2 and TRBJ2-1, with D unclear. The CDR3 is 13 residues long. Germline values: CDR1 SNHLY, CDR2 FYNNEI. The ends were cut back, 8 bases at V and 6 bases at J, with 14 bases in the middle. CDR3 coding DNA: TGTGCCAGCCCACCACCCAGTTCCAATGAGCAGTTCTTC. Translated, it gives CASPPPSSNEQFF. The complete variable domain, with remaining parts taken from reference TRBV2 and TRBJ2-1, reads EPEVTQTPSHQVTQMGQEVILRCVPISNHLYFYWYRQILGQKVEFLVSFYNNEISEKSEIFDDQFSVERPDGSNFTLKIRSTKLEDSAMYFCASPPPSSNEQFFGPGTRLTVL.

This clonotype was observed at least ten times. The chain links TRBV28 to TRBJ1-6, with TRBD1 as a possible D gene (6 bases). From germline, CDR1 is MDHEN and CDR2 SYDVKM. V gave up 5 bases and J gave up 10 bases, with 12 bases separating them. The CDR3 sequence is 13 residues long. CDR3 DNA sequence: TGTGCCAGCAGTGGGGGGCGTGGATCACCCCTCCACTTT. This codes for CASSGGRGSPLHF.

The chain carries TRBV5-4 and TRBJ1-4; 7 bases align to TRBD1. Germline-derived CDR1 and CDR2 are SGHNT and YYREEE (reference sequence). The CDR3 is made up of 14 amino acids. V gave up 4 bases and J gave up 8 bases; unmatched junction bases: 8. The CDR3 region is CASSPTGPGEKLFF. CDR3 nucleotide sequence: TGTGCCAGCAGCCCGACAGGGCCCGGGGAAAAACTGTTTTTT.